The 19 T cell receptor beta chains below were found in one sample sequenced in a study of cytomegalovirus exposure and HLA in healthy donors. Data came from immunoSEQ multiplex PCR; TCRdb stores just in-frame clones and leaves some out. The data hold over 150,000 clones, with 86% observed a single time. What was sequenced was PBMCs. The source of these receptors is a woman aged 18-35 years in good health and CMV-seronegative.

The chain recombines TRBV7-9 with TRBJ2-1; D is unresolved. The CDR3 sequence is 16 residues long. V shed 1 base and J shed 0 bases, with 10 bases lying between them. Per the germline V gene, CDR1 is SEHNR and CDR2 is FQNEAQ (reference sequence). The chain's CDR3 is CASSLGVNPSYNEQFF. The CDR3 bases are TGTGCCAGCAGCTTAGGCGTCAATCCCTCCTACAATGAGCAGTTCTTC.

This clone was observed a single time. The V gene is TRBV15, the J gene TRBJ2-5; TRBD2 agrees at 12 bases. The trim removed 0 bases at V and 4 bases at J, leaving 6 bases unmatched. The CDR3 has 17 residues. CDR1 and CDR2 from the germline V gene are LNHNV and YYDKDF (reference sequence). DNA of the CDR3: TGTGCCACCAGCAGAGATTTCCCTAGCGGGAGGGGAGAGACCCAGTACTTC. This codes for CATSRDFPSGRGETQYF.

The chain carries TRBV7-9 and TRBJ2-7; weak D call: TRBD1 (5 bases). This CDR3 contains 14 residues. Trimming shortened V by 5 bases and J by 2 bases, and 13 bases separated the two germline ends. CDR1 is SEHNR and CDR2 is FQNEAQ in the germline V gene (reference sequence). CDR3 residues: CASSPAAGTYEQYF. The CDR3 DNA is TGTGCCAGCAGCCCCGCGGCAGGGACCTACGAGCAGTACTTC.

This clone appeared once. This rearrangement joins TRBV18 to TRBJ1-2, with no clear D. The V gene lost 4 bases and the J gene lost 4 bases, with 22 bases spanning the gap. The germline V gene has CDR1 KGHSH and CDR2 LQKENI. This CDR3 contains 17 residues. The CDR3 DNA sequence: TGTGCCAGCTCACTAATATGTAAGGGCCGAGAGGGCTATGGCTACACCTTC. This encodes CASSLICKGREGYGYTF.

This CDR3 is CASSGVRTGGYTF. CDR3 nucleotides: TGTGCCAGTAGTGGTGTGCGAACAGGTGGCTACACCTTC. The chain employs TRBV19 and TRBJ1-2, with a weak D call TRBD1 (5 bases). The germline gives CDR1 LNHDA, CDR2 SQIVND (reference sequence). V was clipped by 5 bases and J by 7 bases, with 14 bases between them. This CDR3 spans 13 amino acids.

This chain links TRBV6-1 with TRBJ2-1; possible D gene TRBD2, 5 bases. The CDR3 covers 15 residues. V was trimmed by 1 base and J by 8 bases, leaving 15 bases between them. Germline V gene data show CDR1 as MNHNS and CDR2 as SASEGT. The CDR3 region is CASSEVGSAGYEQFF. The CDR3 nucleotides are TGTGCCAGCAGTGAAGTGGGTAGCGCGGGTTATGAGCAGTTCTTC.

This chain uses TRBV19 with TRBJ2-2; D not certain. Germline V gene lookup returns CDR1 LNHDA and CDR2 SQIVND (reference sequence). This CDR3 contains 17 residues. Trimming shortened V by 3 bases and J by 0 bases, and 14 bases separated the two germline ends. CDR3 in amino acids: CASSIFGPPANTGELFF. CDR3 coding DNA: TGTGCCAGTAGTATTTTTGGGCCGCCCGCGAACACCGGGGAGCTGTTTTTT.

This sequence joins TRBV19 and TRBJ1-2; 8 positions agree with TRBD1. Germline CDR1 reads LNHDA; CDR2 reads SQIVND (reference sequence). CDR3 length: 15 residues. The junction had 11 bases not matched to a gene; V was cut back by 6 bases and J by 5 bases. This CDR3 reads CASSFSGQGPYGYTF. DNA for the CDR3: TGTGCCAGTAGCTTCTCCGGACAGGGCCCTTATGGCTACACCTTC.

The chain has TRBV29-1 and TRBJ1-1, with D unclear. This CDR3 comprises 14 residues. Germline V gives CDR1 SQVTM, CDR2 ANQGSEA. V gave up 7 bases and J gave up 5 bases, with 20 bases separating them. The CDR3 coding sequence is TGCAGCGCCCCCGCCCCCGGAGGTGGGACTGAAGCTTTCTTT. Its translation: CSAPAPGGGTEAFF.

In this sample, this clone turned up once. This chain connects TRBV29-1 to TRBJ1-1; no definite D call. Germline CDR1 SQVTM, CDR2 ANQGSEA. CDR3 length: 12 amino acids. CDR3: CSDREGNTEAFF. The CDR3 DNA reads as TGCAGTGATAGGGAGGGGAACACTGAAGCTTTCTTT. The complete variable domain, with remaining parts taken from reference TRBV29-1 and TRBJ1-1, reads SAVISQKPSRDICQRGTSLTIQCQVDSQVTMMFWYRQQPGQSLTLIATANQGSEATYESGFVIDKFPISRPNLTFSTLTVSNMSPEDSSIYLCSDREGNTEAFFGQGTRLTVV.

The chain is built from TRBV7-2 and TRBJ1-1; TRBD1 is a possible D gene (6 bases). V shed 4 bases and J shed 3 bases, with 15 bases lying between them. The CDR3 spans 15 residues. Germline loops: CDR1 SGHTA, CDR2 FQGNSA. The CDR3 loop is CASSSRQVPYTEAFF. The CDR3, as DNA: TGTGCCAGCAGCTCCCGACAGGTCCCTTACACTGAAGCTTTCTTT.

The gene calls are TRBV7-3 and TRBJ1-1; D might be TRBD1 (6 bases). Germline V lookup: CDR1 SGHTA, CDR2 FQGTGA. The CDR3 runs 13 residues. Trimming removed 5 bases at V and 7 bases at J, with 14 bases between. The CDR3 spells CASSPQTGSEAFF. For the CDR3, the DNA is TGTGCCAGCAGCCCACAGACAGGCAGTGAAGCTTTCTTT.

This chain connects TRBV9 to TRBJ1-2; D call uncertain. Germline loops: CDR1 SGDLS, CDR2 YYNGEE. CDR3 length: 15 residues. V dropped 0 bases and J dropped 4 bases, with 13 bases sitting between them. The CDR3 region has the DNA TGTGCCAGCAGCGTAGACTCGGGAGGTGGCTATGGCTACACCTTC. It codes for CASSVDSGGGYGYTF. Full variable domain (missing parts from reference TRBV9 and TRBJ1-2): DSGVTQTPKHLITATGQRVTLRCSPRSGDLSVYWYQQSLDQGLQFLIQYYNGEERAKGNILERFSAQQFPDLHSELNLSSLELGDSALYFCASSVDSGGGYGYTFGSGTRLTVV.

The rearrangement uses TRBV27 and TRBJ2-1, with a possible D match to TRBD1 (6 bases). This CDR3 has 18 residues. With 6 bases removed from V and 7 bases from J, the gap between germline ends came to 28 bases. Germline assignment: CDR1 MNHEY and CDR2 SMNVEV (reference sequence). This chain's CDR3 is CASSANDRFPPPANEQFF. The CDR3 DNA is TGTGCCAGCAGCGCGAACGACAGGTTTCCCCCCCCCGCAAATGAGCAGTTCTTC.

The CDR3 loop reads CASSPGASIQETQYF. The CDR3 nucleotides are TGTGCCAGCAGCCCAGGTGCTTCTATACAAGAGACCCAGTACTTC. The gene calls are TRBV11-3 and TRBJ2-5; D is ambiguous. V lost 5 bases and J lost 2, with 15 bases in between. Germline V gene sequence: CDR1 SGHNT, CDR2 YENEEA. The CDR3 has 15 amino acids.

The chain couples TRBV7-9 to TRBJ2-7; TRBD2 is a possible D gene (5 bases). V lost 5 bases, J lost 2 bases, and 13 bases lay in between. The V gene's germline CDR1 is SEHNR and CDR2 FQNEAQ (reference sequence). The CDR3 loop spans 14 amino acids. CDR3 in DNA: TGTGCCAGCAGCCCCGGACGGGGAACCTACGAGCAGTACTTC. This translates into CASSPGRGTYEQYF.

The chain carries TRBV29-1 and TRBJ1-1; D is ambiguous. The CDR3 is 10 amino acids. From germline, CDR1 is SQVTM and CDR2 ANQGSEA. V lost 7 bases to trimming and J lost 8 bases, with 11 bases between them. In DNA, the CDR3 is TGCAGCGCCTCGAGGGAAGAAGCTTTCTTT. Protein sequence: CSASREEAFF. Based on the CDR3 plus reference TRBV29-1 and TRBJ1-1, the full variable domain is SAVISQKPSRDICQRGTSLTIQCQVDSQVTMMFWYRQQPGQSLTLIATANQGSEATYESGFVIDKFPISRPNLTFSTLTVSNMSPEDSSIYLCSASREEAFFGQGTRLTVV.

V gene TRBV5-3 combines with J gene TRBJ1-1; 7 bases align to TRBD1. TRBV5-3 is given ORF status, its function remaining uncertain. With 5 bases clipped from V and 1 base from J, the junction kept 17 bases outside the gene matches. The CDR3 runs 18 residues. The CDR3 reads CARRRQKGARGKNTEAFF. The CDR3 DNA reads TGTGCCAGAAGGAGGCAAAAGGGGGCCCGTGGGAAGAACACTGAAGCTTTCTTT.

The V gene is TRBV2, the J gene TRBJ1-2; a weak D match, TRBD1 (6 bases). The length of the CDR3 is 11 residues. The V and J ends lost 8 bases and 6 bases respectively, with 10 bases between them. CDR1 is SNHLY, CDR2 FYNNEI, per germline. This CDR3 is CASFTGNGYTF. The CDR3 nucleotides read TGTGCCAGCTTTACAGGGAATGGCTACACCTTC.